Below are 32 T cell receptor beta chains sequenced from a single sample in a study of blood T cell repertoires in COVID-19. Sequenced by immunoSEQ multiplex PCR; TCRdb stores in-frame clones only, minus some. The sample carries about 140,000 clones, roughly 79% recorded once. Sequenced sample: peripheral blood. The receptors stem from a man aged 45 to 65 with active or convalescent COVID-19.

The chain links TRBV24-1 to TRBJ2-3; D unclear. Germline CDR1 and CDR2: KGHDR and SFDVKD. The CDR3 extends over 16 amino acids. V lost 3 bases and J lost 1, with 13 bases in between. The CDR3 loop is CATSDLEFAGTDTQYF. CDR3 in DNA: TGTGCCACCAGTGATCTGGAGTTCGCAGGCACAGATACGCAGTATTTT.

The V and J genes are TRBV24-1 and TRBJ2-7; D gene ambiguous. The germline V gene encodes CDR1 KGHDR and CDR2 SFDVKD. The CDR3 contains 15 residues. The V and J ends lost 0 bases and 4 bases respectively, with 12 bases between them. In DNA, the CDR3 is TGTGCCACCAGTGATTTGGGCTCTTCGACATACGAGCAGTACTTC. Protein: CATSDLGSSTYEQYF.

The V and J genes are TRBV5-5 and TRBJ2-1; weak D call: TRBD2 (6 bases). Germline V gives CDR1 SGHKS, CDR2 YYEKEE (reference sequence). V was shortened by 0 bases and J by 8 bases, with 9 bases between the two germline ends. The length of the CDR3 is 13 residues. CDR3 DNA: TGTGCCAGCAGCTTGGAACTAGCCGATGAGCAGTTCTTC. This codes for CASSLELADEQFF.

The chain carries TRBV10-3 and TRBJ2-5; 9 nucleotides align to TRBD2. CDR1 and CDR2 (germline): ENHRY, SYGVKD. CDR3 length equals 16 residues. Trimming at V came to 2 bases and at J to 5 bases, leaving 9 bases not matched to a gene. Here the CDR3 reads CAISEVLAGVGETQYF. The DNA for the CDR3 is TGTGCCATCAGTGAGGTATTAGCGGGAGTAGGGGAGACCCAGTACTTC.

V gene TRBV10-1 combines with J gene TRBJ2-1; 16 nucleotides line up with TRBD2. CDR3 length: 13 residues. V lost 10 bases and J lost 8; bases outside the gene matches: 2. In germline, CDR1 is WNHNN, CDR2 SYGVQD (reference sequence). CDR3 in amino acids: CATGTSGRDEQFF. The CDR3, as DNA: TGCGCCACCGGGACTAGCGGGAGGGATGAGCAGTTCTTC.

This clone was recorded a few times. The chain combines TRBV28 with TRBJ1-1; TRBD1 is a possible D gene (6 bases). The CDR3 extends over 15 amino acids. Germline V CDR1 and CDR2: MDHEN, SYDVKM. V lost 1 base and J 1 base, leaving 10 bases between the germline ends. DNA of the CDR3: TGTGCCAGCAGTTTATTCAGGGGCGGGAACACTGAAGCTTTCTTT. It codes for CASSLFRGGNTEAFF.

The rearrangement links TRBV30 to TRBJ2-2, with 7 positions matching TRBD1. The junction had 6 bases not matched to a gene; V was cut back by 3 bases and J by 5 bases. The CDR3 has 14 amino acids. The germline CDR1 and CDR2 sequences are GTSNPN and SVGIG (reference sequence). The CDR3 DNA follows: TGTGCCTGGAGCTTTAACAGGGGTACCGGGGAGCTGTTTTTT. Translating it yields CAWSFNRGTGELFF.

Here the CDR3 DNA reads TGTGCCAGCAGTCCATGGACAGGGGACAATGAGCAGTTCTTC. Translating gives CASSPWTGDNEQFF. V is TRBV27 and J is TRBJ2-1, with 9 bases lining up with TRBD1. CDR3 size: 14 residues. Germline V gives CDR1 MNHEY, CDR2 SMNVEV (reference sequence). The J segment lost 5 bases and the V segment lost 5 bases, leaving 4 bases of the junction unmatched.

The chain uses TRBV6-5 and TRBJ2-1; 14 bases line up with TRBD2. The germline V gene has CDR1 MNHEY and CDR2 SVGAGI. Trimming at V came to 2 bases and at J to 8 bases, leaving 2 bases not matched to a gene. This CDR3 region has 15 residues. The CDR3 sequence: CASSYGTSGSYEQFF. CDR3 bases: TGTGCCAGCAGTTACGGGACTAGCGGGAGCTATGAGCAGTTCTTC.

V gene TRBV19 combines with J gene TRBJ2-1, with 11 bases lining up with TRBD2. V gave up 5 bases and J gave up 10 bases; unmatched junction bases: 13. The length of the CDR3 is 16 residues. The germline gives CDR1 LNHDA, CDR2 SQIVND (reference sequence). CDR3 loop: CASSFSGRVGPSEQFF. The CDR3 nucleotides are TGTGCCAGTAGTTTTAGCGGGAGGGTAGGGCCGTCGGAGCAGTTCTTC.

The chain carries TRBV28 and TRBJ1-4; tentative D call: TRBD1 (5 bases). The CDR3 loop spans 14 amino acids. Germline lookup yields CDR1 MDHEN and CDR2 SYDVKM. Trimming stripped 2 bases from V and 11 bases from J, with 15 bases between. The CDR3 loop reads CASSLSRVPAKLFF. DNA for the CDR3: TGTGCCAGCAGTTTAAGCAGGGTCCCTGCCAAACTGTTTTTT.

The chain joins TRBV5-4 to TRBJ2-1; 9 nucleotides line up with TRBD2. CDR3 length equals 14 residues. The germline V gene has CDR1 SGHNT and CDR2 YYREEE (reference sequence). The V and J ends lost 4 bases and 5 bases, in that order; junction bases with no gene match: 4. The CDR3 DNA is TGTGCCAGCAGCCGACTAGCGGATGACAATGAGCAGTTCTTC. As protein: CASSRLADDNEQFF.

The V gene is TRBV20-1, the J gene TRBJ2-7; weak D call: TRBD2 (5 bases). The CDR3 has 10 residues. The germline CDR1 and CDR2 sequences are DFQATT and SNEGSKA (reference sequence). Trimming removed 1 base from V and 12 bases from J, with 10 bases in between. The CDR3 region has the DNA TGCAGTGCTAGAGGGGCAGGACTGTACTTC. Its translation is CSARGAGLYF.

The CDR3 sequence is CASRWEGSDTQYF. In DNA, the CDR3 is TGTGCCAGCAGGTGGGAGGGCTCGGATACGCAGTATTTT. The V call is TRBV6-5, the J call TRBJ2-3; 7 bases are a match to TRBD2. This CDR3 is 13 amino acids long. V trimming: 6 bases; J trimming: 6 bases; junction bases outside the gene matches: 6. Germline values: CDR1 MNHEY, CDR2 SVGAGI.

The V gene is TRBV9, the J gene TRBJ1-2; D is unresolved. The CDR3 length is 14 residues. Germline CDR1 reads SGDLS; CDR2 reads YYNGEE. V lost 0 bases, J lost 2 bases, and 8 bases lay in between. CDR3 DNA sequence: TGTGCCAGCAGCGTAGGAGGGCAGAACTATGGCTACACCTTC. Protein sequence: CASSVGGQNYGYTF.

The chain is built from TRBV12-2 and TRBJ1-5; the table gives TRBD1 as D, unverified against the DNA. TRBV12-2 is classified as a pseudogene. CDR3 size: 20 residues. The CDR3 sequence is CASRSPPRTGIRVGNQPQHF. The CDR3 bases are TGTGCAAGCCGTAGCCCCCCCCGGACAGGGATTCGTGTAGGCAATCAGCCCCAGCATTTT.

The J gene is TRBJ1-6, the V gene TRBV6-5; TRBD1 agrees at 8 bases. The CDR3 extends over 14 amino acids. The junction had 4 bases not matched to a gene; V was cut back by 2 bases and J by 10 bases. The germline gives CDR1 MNHEY, CDR2 SVGAGI. In DNA, the CDR3 is TGTGCCAGCAGTTACGCAGGGGGCAAATCACCCCTCCACTTT. Protein: CASSYAGGKSPLHF.

V and J are TRBV5-1 and TRBJ2-2, with TRBD2 identical over 9 bases. V lost 0 bases to trimming and J lost 0 bases; unmatched junction nucleotides: 3. Germline V gene sequence: CDR1 SGHRS, CDR2 YFSETQ. This CDR3 has 17 residues. The CDR3 bases are TGCGCCAGCAGCTTGGCGACTAGCGGTACGAACACCGGGGAGCTGTTTTTT. This codes for CASSLATSGTNTGELFF.

There are a few counts of this clone. This chain uses TRBV28 with TRBJ1-5, with 8 bases matching TRBD1. The CDR3 consists of 17 residues. Germline lookup yields CDR1 MDHEN and CDR2 SYDVKM. V lost 6 bases, J lost 2 bases, and 12 bases stayed unmatched. Written as DNA, the CDR3 is TGTGCCAGCAGCCTCGGACAGGGAACAAGCGGCAATCAGCCCCAGCATTTT. As protein: CASSLGQGTSGNQPQHF.

This clone was picked up a small number of times. The chain combines TRBV19 with TRBJ2-3; D possibly corresponds to TRBD2 (7 bases). Germline CDR1 is LNHDA and CDR2 is SQIVND (reference sequence). V lost 3 bases and J lost 4, with 14 bases in between. The CDR3 totals 15 residues. As DNA, the CDR3 is TGTGCCAGTAGTATCGGGGGGCTATTCTCAGATACGCAGTATTTT. Its protein is CASSIGGLFSDTQYF.

The chain uses TRBV11-2 and TRBJ1-3; D is possibly TRBD1 (6 bases). In germline, CDR1 is SGHAT, CDR2 FQNNGV. V was shortened by 0 bases and J by 4 bases, with 10 bases between the two germline ends. The CDR3 contains 15 residues. The CDR3 DNA reads as TGTGCCAGCAGCTTAGAGCACAGGGAAGGAAACACCATATATTTT. Translation: CASSLEHREGNTIYF.

The rearrangement links TRBV18 to TRBJ1-2; D is uncertain. The V gene's germline CDR1 is KGHSH and CDR2 LQKENI. Trimming pared 3 bases from V and 1 base from J, leaving 9 bases between. The CDR3 sequence is 14 residues long. CDR3 amino acids: CASSPPVINYGYTF. In DNA, the CDR3 is TGTGCCAGCTCACCCCCCGTTATTAACTATGGCTACACCTTC. Full variable domain (rest looked up from reference TRBV18 and TRBJ1-2): NAGVMQNPRHLVRRRGQEARLRCSPMKGHSHVYWYRQLPEEGLKFMVYLQKENIIDESGMPKERFSAEFPKEGPSILRIQQVVRGDSAAYFCASSPPVINYGYTFGSGTRLTVV.

The genes are TRBV24-1 and TRBJ2-7; D is perhaps TRBD1 (6 bases). Germline loops: CDR1 KGHDR, CDR2 SFDVKD. The CDR3 loop spans 16 amino acids. Trimming cost V 3 bases and J 7 bases, with 21 bases left between them. The CDR3 DNA is TGTGCCACCAGTGATGCCCCAGGCAGGGGACCGGATGAGCAGTACTTC. This gives the protein CATSDAPGRGPDEQYF.

The chain has TRBV28 and TRBJ1-5; D gene uncertain. Germline assignment: CDR1 MDHEN and CDR2 SYDVKM. This CDR3 is 15 amino acids long. The V and J ends lost 3 bases and 2 bases respectively, with 11 bases between them. The CDR3 is CASSLEGYGNQPQHF. The CDR3 region has the DNA TGTGCCAGCAGTTTGGAGGGATATGGCAATCAGCCCCAGCATTTT. The full variable domain, its missing parts supplied by reference TRBV28 and TRBJ1-5, is DVKVTQSSRYLVKRTGEKVFLECVQDMDHENMFWYRQDPGLGLRLIYFSYDVKMKEKGDIPEGYSVSREKKERFSLILESASTNQTSMYLCASSLEGYGNQPQHFGDGTRLSIL.

The chain carries TRBV28 and TRBJ2-3; 7 positions match TRBD1. Germline V lookup: CDR1 MDHEN, CDR2 SYDVKM. This CDR3 is built from 14 residues. J was trimmed by 1 base and V by 8 bases; bases with no gene match: 6. The CDR3 spells CASQKGARTDTQYF. CDR3 sequence (DNA): TGTGCCAGCCAAAAGGGGGCGCGCACAGATACGCAGTATTTT.

The chain joins TRBV7-3 to TRBJ2-3, with D maybe TRBD2 (6 bases). V was clipped by 2 bases and J by 0 bases, with 9 bases between them. The CDR3 extends over 15 amino acids. Germline V gene lookup returns CDR1 SGHTA and CDR2 FQGTGA. DNA for the CDR3: TGTGCCAGCAGCTTAGGCGGGACGAGCACAGATACGCAGTATTTT. This translates into CASSLGGTSTDTQYF.

V gene TRBV27 combines with J gene TRBJ2-5, with 12 nucleotides matching TRBD2. This CDR3 spans 16 amino acids. V lost 5 bases to trimming and J lost 1 base; unmatched junction nucleotides: 5. CDR1 is MNHEY and CDR2 is SMNVEV in the germline V gene (reference sequence). The CDR3 DNA reads TGTGCCAGCAGTCCTAGCGGGAGGGGGGGCCAAGAGACCCAGTACTTC. This codes for CASSPSGRGGQETQYF.

V and J are TRBV2 and TRBJ2-5, with 10 bases matching TRBD1. In germline, CDR1 is SNHLY, CDR2 FYNNEI. The CDR3 consists of 13 residues. The V gene end was trimmed by 8 bases and the J gene end by 5 bases; junction bases not matched to a gene: 5. Here the CDR3 reads CASPRDRGETQYF. DNA of the CDR3: TGTGCCAGCCCCCGGGACAGGGGCGAGACCCAGTACTTC.

The V and J genes are TRBV4-1 and TRBJ1-1; D is uncertain. With 1 base removed from V and 0 bases from J, the gap between germline ends came to 12 bases. CDR1 is MGHRA, CDR2 YSYEKL, per germline. The CDR3 totals 16 residues. The CDR3 loop reads CASSQGPKQVNTEAFF. In nucleotides, the CDR3 is TGCGCCAGCAGCCAAGGCCCGAAGCAGGTGAACACTGAAGCTTTCTTT.

J is TRBJ1-1 and V is TRBV19, with a tentative D call TRBD1 (6 bases). Per germline, CDR1 LNHDA and CDR2 SQIVND (reference sequence). The CDR3 is made up of 15 amino acids. The V gene lost 4 bases and the J gene lost 3 bases, with 15 bases spanning the gap. CDR3 sequence reads: CASSNRVQGHTEAFF. CDR3 nucleotides: TGTGCCAGTAGTAACAGGGTCCAGGGGCACACTGAAGCTTTCTTT.

This chain links TRBV7-3 with TRBJ2-5; possibly TRBD2 for D (5 bases). The germline V and J ends were trimmed by 0 bases and 10 bases, with 12 bases remaining between them. Germline V gene sequence: CDR1 SGHTA, CDR2 FQGTGA. The CDR3 length is 13 residues. In nucleotides, the CDR3 is TGTGCCAGCAGCTTAACGGACGGGAATAGCCAGTACTTC. It yields the protein CASSLTDGNSQYF.

The V gene is TRBV6-1, the J gene TRBJ2-3, with 15 bases matching TRBD2. The CDR3 has 18 residues. Germline trimming cut 4 bases from V and 2 bases from J; bases unmatched to any gene: 7. Germline V gene data show CDR1 as MNHNS and CDR2 as SASEGT. DNA of the CDR3: TGTGCCAGCAGTGGTGGGACTAGCGGGAGGCGTTACACAGATACGCAGTATTTT. This codes for CASSGGTSGRRYTDTQYF.